Presented here are 26 T cell receptor beta chains from one specimen sequenced in a study of blood T cell repertoires in COVID-19. TCRdb's table, derived via immunoSEQ multiplex PCR, lists solely in-frame clones and lacks some. The sample comprises around 200,000 clones, 80% of which are singletons, and approximately 5% rests with the top ten. Sequenced input: peripheral blood. These receptors were taken from a human donor in a cohort sampled during active COVID-19.

J is TRBJ1-1 and V is TRBV6-2 or TRBV6-3; no firm D call. This CDR3 spans 14 amino acids. Germline CDR1 is MNHEY and CDR2 is SVGEGT. Trimming cost V 1 base and J 4 bases, with 10 bases left between them. The CDR3 reads CASSYYYGGTEAFF. In DNA, the CDR3 is TGTGCCAGCAGTTACTATTACGGTGGCACTGAAGCTTTCTTT.

This sequence joins TRBV19 and TRBJ2-7, with D possibly TRBD2 on 5 matching bases. Trimming pared 3 bases from V and 4 bases from J, leaving 13 bases between. CDR1 LNHDA and CDR2 SQIVND come from the germline V gene (reference sequence). This CDR3 spans 14 amino acids. CDR3 loop: CASSIGGNLYEQYF. The CDR3 coding sequence is TGTGCCAGTAGTATCGGAGGAAACCTTTACGAGCAGTACTTC.

The sample holds one count of this clone. V gene TRBV7-2 combines with J gene TRBJ2-7, with TRBD1 identical over 11 bases. This CDR3 has 15 amino acids. The germline V gene has CDR1 SGHTA and CDR2 FQGNSA. Unmatched junction bases numbered 4, after V lost 4 bases and J lost 2 bases. This CDR3 reads CASSSPGQGAYEQYF. CDR3 DNA sequence: TGTGCCAGCAGCTCTCCGGGACAGGGGGCCTACGAGCAGTACTTC.

The CDR3 loop is CASSPWTGWETQYF. CDR3 DNA: TGTGCCAGCAGCCCGTGGACAGGTTGGGAGACCCAGTACTTC. The chain has TRBV11-2 and TRBJ2-5; 7 bases align to TRBD1. V dropped 5 bases and J dropped 5; count of bases not matched to a gene: 8. The CDR3 covers 14 residues. Germline lookup yields CDR1 SGHAT and CDR2 FQNNGV.

Written as DNA, the CDR3 is TGTGCCAGCAGCATTAGGGGAGGAAACACTGAAGCTTTCTTT. Amino acid sequence: CASSIRGGNTEAFF. The rearrangement uses TRBV7-8 and TRBJ1-1, with a tentative D call TRBD1 (5 bases). The germline gives CDR1 SGHVS, CDR2 FQNEAQ. This CDR3 region has 14 residues. Trimming cost V 5 bases and J 2 bases, with 12 bases left between them. The variable domain in full, completed from reference TRBV7-8 and TRBJ1-1, reads GAGVSQSPRYKVAKRGQDVALRCDPISGHVSLFWYQQALGQGPEFLTYFQNEAQLDKSGLPSDRFFAERPEGSVSTLKIQRTQQEDSAVYLCASSIRGGNTEAFFGQGTRLTVV.

The gene calls are TRBV28 and TRBJ1-1, with 9 nucleotides matching TRBD1. The CDR3 length is 17 residues. Trimming at V came to 5 bases and at J to 4 bases, leaving 14 bases not matched to a gene. Looked up from germline, CDR1 is MDHEN and CDR2 is SYDVKM. DNA for the CDR3: TGTGCCAGCAGTCCGGGACAGGGTTTTCGATTTGGCACTGAAGCTTTCTTT. Its protein product is CASSPGQGFRFGTEAFF.

V is TRBV7-2 and J is TRBJ2-3, with TRBD2 matching 14 bases. V was pared by 5 bases and J by 5 bases, with 9 bases of the junction left unmatched. This CDR3 contains 17 residues. The germline CDR1 and CDR2 sequences are SGHTA and FQGNSA. For the CDR3, the DNA is TGTGCCAGCAGCCCTTCGGGACTAGCGGGAGCGCTAGATACGCAGTATTTT. This gives the protein CASSPSGLAGALDTQYF.

The V call is TRBV27, the J call TRBJ1-6; D uncertain. Germline loops: CDR1 MNHEY, CDR2 SMNVEV (reference sequence). CDR3 size: 15 residues. V gave up 2 bases and J gave up 2 bases, with 7 bases separating them. The CDR3 is CASSLTVPYNSPLHF. DNA for the CDR3: TGTGCCAGCAGTTTAACAGTCCCCTATAATTCACCCCTCCACTTT.

In this sample, this clone turned up once. V and J are TRBV21-1 and TRBJ1-2; TRBD1 is the table's D call and was not checked against the DNA. TRBV21-1 is flagged as a pseudogene. The CDR3 contains 15 residues. CDR3 DNA: TGTGCCAGCAGCAAACGAATAAAAAGGGGTTATGGCTACACCTTC. It encodes CASSKRIKRGYGYTF.

The chain couples TRBV7-2 to TRBJ1-1; D ambiguous. Germline CDR1 reads SGHTA; CDR2 reads FQGNSA. V shed 0 bases and J shed 4 bases, with 12 bases lying between them. The CDR3 consists of 15 residues. The CDR3 loop reads CASSLAAAMGTEAFF. The CDR3 DNA sequence: TGTGCCAGCAGCTTAGCGGCGGCCATGGGCACTGAAGCTTTCTTT.

This chain connects TRBV18 to TRBJ2-7; the match to TRBD1 covers 8 bases. V lost 6 bases to trimming and J lost 2 bases; unmatched junction nucleotides: 6. The CDR3 totals 14 residues. Germline loops: CDR1 KGHSH, CDR2 LQKENI. The CDR3 sequence: CASSLSGQAYEQYF. Written as DNA, the CDR3 is TGTGCCAGCTCTCTTTCGGGACAGGCCTACGAGCAGTACTTC. Combining the CDR3 with reference TRBV18 and TRBJ2-7 gives the whole variable domain NAGVMQNPRHLVRRRGQEARLRCSPMKGHSHVYWYRQLPEEGLKFMVYLQKENIIDESGMPKERFSAEFPKEGPSILRIQQVVRGDSAAYFCASSLSGQAYEQYFGPGTRLTVT.

The V gene is TRBV28, the J gene TRBJ2-7, with TRBD2 matching 7 bases. Per germline, CDR1 MDHEN and CDR2 SYDVKM. The CDR3 loop spans 15 amino acids. V dropped 6 bases and J dropped 2; count of bases not matched to a gene: 10. The CDR3 coding sequence is TGTGCCAGCAGAACAACTAGCGAGACCCCCTACGAGCAGTACTTC. It codes for CASRTTSETPYEQYF.

The genes are TRBV28 and TRBJ2-1, with TRBD2 identical over 11 bases. The CDR3 length is 15 residues. CDR1 MDHEN and CDR2 SYDVKM come from the germline V gene. V was clipped by 4 bases and J by 5 bases; unmatched bases: 4. The CDR3 DNA reads TGTGCCAGCAGTTCACTAGCGGGAGTGGACAATGAGCAGTTCTTC. As protein: CASSSLAGVDNEQFF.

Here the CDR3 reads CASSRPGGDGYTF. CDR3 coding DNA: TGTGCCAGCAGTCGGCCAGGGGGTGACGGCTACACCTTC. The rearrangement uses TRBV27 and TRBJ1-2; 7 bases align to TRBD1. The J segment lost 8 bases and the V segment lost 5 bases, leaving 8 bases of the junction unmatched. The germline V gene has CDR1 MNHEY and CDR2 SMNVEV (reference sequence). This CDR3 has 13 amino acids.

This chain uses TRBV19 with TRBJ2-1; perhaps TRBD2 as D (6 bases). The germline V gene encodes CDR1 LNHDA and CDR2 SQIVND (reference sequence). This CDR3 has 16 residues. V was shortened by 7 bases and J by 7 bases, with 23 bases between the two germline ends. The CDR3 DNA reads TGTGCCAGTAACCAAAGGACAATAACTAGCTCAAATGAGCAGTTCTTC. It specifies CASNQRTITSSNEQFF. Looking up the rest from reference TRBV19 and TRBJ2-1 gives the full variable domain: DGGITQSPKYLFRKEGQNVTLSCEQNLNHDAMYWYRQDPGQGLRLIYYSQIVNDFQKGDIAEGYSVSREKKESFPLTVTSAQKNPTAFYLCASNQRTITSSNEQFFGPGTRLTVL.

The chain joins TRBV27 to TRBJ1-2; the match to TRBD1 covers 9 bases. Trimming cost V 4 bases and J 4 bases; bases outside gene matches: 10. From germline, CDR1 is MNHEY and CDR2 SMNVEV (reference sequence). CDR3 size: 16 residues. CDR3 residues: CASSSGRDRVPYGYTF. DNA of the CDR3: TGTGCCAGCAGTTCAGGACGGGACAGGGTGCCCTATGGCTACACCTTC.

CDR3 bases: TGCAGCGGGAATCGCGGCTACGAGCAGTACTTC. It is translated as CSGNRGYEQYF. The rearrangement uses TRBV29-1 and TRBJ2-7; D gene ambiguous. Looked up from germline, CDR1 is SQVTM and CDR2 is ANQGSEA. CDR3 size: 11 residues. V lost 7 bases and J 3 bases, leaving 10 bases between the germline ends.

The rearrangement links TRBV10-3 to TRBJ2-7; TRBD2 matches at 15 bases. The CDR3 runs to 15 residues. Germline V gene lookup returns CDR1 ENHRY and CDR2 SYGVKD. Trimming at V came to 5 bases and at J to 5 bases, leaving 4 bases not matched to a gene. CDR3 sequence (DNA): TGTGCCATCAGTCGGACTAGCGGGAGGGCTAACGAGCAGTACTTC. Translating it yields CAISRTSGRANEQYF.

The rearrangement joins TRBV4-2 to TRBJ1-1; weak D call: TRBD1 (5 bases). Germline-derived CDR1 and CDR2 are LGHNA and YNFKEQ. There are 12 residues in the CDR3. The ends were cut back, 6 bases at V and 5 bases at J, with 10 bases in the middle. CDR3: CASREGYTEAFF. DNA for the CDR3: TGTGCCAGCAGGGAGGGGTATACTGAAGCTTTCTTT.

V is TRBV6-2 or TRBV6-3 and J is TRBJ2-6; D gene ambiguous. This CDR3 is 15 amino acids long. Per germline, CDR1 MNHEY and CDR2 SVGEGT. With 6 bases removed from V and 0 bases from J, the gap between germline ends came to 9 bases. This chain's CDR3 is CASSPRYSGANVLTF. The CDR3, as DNA: TGTGCCAGCAGCCCCAGGTACTCTGGGGCCAACGTCCTGACTTTC.

The chain uses TRBV27 and TRBJ2-3; D is possibly TRBD2 (6 bases). V was shortened by 2 bases and J by 2 bases, with 23 bases between the two germline ends. Germline-derived CDR1 and CDR2 are MNHEY and SMNVEV (reference sequence). The CDR3 is made up of 19 amino acids. CDR3 residues: CASSLRGGGTQSTTDTQYF. CDR3 bases: TGTGCCAGCAGTTTACGGGGTGGCGGGACTCAGAGCACCACAGATACGCAGTATTTT.

V usage is TRBV20-1 and J usage is TRBJ2-1; TRBD2 matches 9 bases. This CDR3 has 10 residues. Germline CDR1 reads DFQATT; CDR2 reads SNEGSKA (reference sequence). J lost 13 bases, V lost 6 bases, and 4 bases had no gene match. CDR3 coding DNA: TGCAGTGCAACAGCGGGGGGACAGTTCTTC. Its translation is CSATAGGQFF.

The J gene is TRBJ2-7, the V gene TRBV7-5; the D segment call TRBD2 is taken from the table without a DNA check. TRBV7-5 is a pseudogene segment. The CDR3 extends over 16 amino acids. The CDR3, as DNA: TGTGCCAGAAGCTTGGGACTAGCGAGAGGAACGTACGAGCAGTACTTC. Translation gives CARSLGLARGTYEQYF.

V usage is TRBV19 and J usage is TRBJ2-7; 13 bases agree with TRBD2. The CDR3 consists of 15 residues. CDR1 and CDR2 from the germline V gene are LNHDA and SQIVND (reference sequence). J was trimmed by 3 bases and V by 6 bases; bases with no gene match: 5. CDR3 region: CASRSGTSGNYEQYF. CDR3 bases: TGTGCCAGTAGATCCGGGACTAGCGGGAACTACGAGCAGTACTTC.

At least ten counts were recorded for this clone. V and J are TRBV27 and TRBJ2-1; 7 positions agree with TRBD2. The trim removed 8 bases at V and 8 bases at J, leaving 12 bases unmatched. Germline CDR1 and CDR2: MNHEY and SMNVEV (reference sequence). The CDR3 extends over 14 amino acids. CDR3 in amino acids: CASGDRGGPDEQFF. Here the CDR3 DNA reads TGTGCCAGCGGGGATCGGGGAGGGCCCGATGAGCAGTTCTTC.

The chain recombines TRBV10-3 with TRBJ1-2; no clear D. Looked up from germline, CDR1 is ENHRY and CDR2 is SYGVKD. This CDR3 region has 14 residues. Trimming stripped 2 bases from V and 3 bases from J, with 10 bases between. CDR3 protein: CAISEDASYYGYTF. CDR3 coding DNA: TGTGCCATCAGTGAGGATGCCAGTTACTATGGCTACACCTTC.